This paragraph covers one TCR beta chain sequence. CDR3 length: 17 amino acids. V was clipped by 4 bases and J by 7 bases; unmatched bases: 15. Looked up from germline, CDR1 is LGHDT and CDR2 is YNNKEL (reference sequence). This entry is derived from a study of blood T cell repertoires in COVID-19. As for the study in general: COVID-19 samples, acute and convalescent, were from the United States, Italy and Spain.

Using immunoSEQ multiplex PCR, the repertoire was profiled, and TCRdb retains in-frame clones only, with some absent. The sample contains some 150,000 clones, about 85% of which appear only once. The gene calls are TRBV3-1 (or the pseudogene TRBV3-2) and TRBJ2-1; 8 bases are shared with TRBD2. Specimen: peripheral blood. This receptor was taken from a man aged 55 to 69 who had recovered from COVID-19. The CDR3 region is CASSPLTGAGVVNEQFF. In nucleotides, the CDR3 is TGTGCCAGCAGCCCTCTCACGGGAGCGGGGGTTGTAAATGAGCAGTTCTTC.